These 3 T cell receptor beta chains were all obtained from the same sample, sequenced in a study of identical twins. Using its own MiXCR run on the 5' RACE reads, TCRdb lists one record per CDR3 protein. The sample records some 330,000 distinct CDR3 sequences, approximately 9.1% being singletons. The specimen was naive T cells sorted from blood. All receptors come from a woman in her forties or fifties in good health.

This clonotype came up a few times. The gene calls are TRBV19 and TRBJ1-2; unclear D gene. The CDR3 extends over 16 amino acids. The V gene's germline CDR1 is LNHDA and CDR2 SQIVND (reference sequence). V lost 7 bases to trimming and J lost 5 bases, with 23 bases between them. The CDR3 bases are TGTGCCAGTACCTACGGGCACCTCAACTTAATATATGGCTACACCTTC. Amino acid sequence: CASTYGHLNLIYGYTF.

Remarks on this clonotype: A read error may produce the germline difference seen at one junction end. The rearrangement joins TRBV6-1 to TRBJ1-1, with 8 positions matching TRBD1. Per the germline V gene, CDR1 is MNHNS and CDR2 is SASEGT. The length of the CDR3 is 16 residues. CDR3 coding DNA: TGTGCCAGCAGGGAAGGACAGGGAAAACAAGAGACTGAAGCTTTCTTT. It is translated as CASREGQGKQETEAFF.

This clonotype was counted a few times. CDR3: CASSLGAAKETQYF. The CDR3, as DNA: TGCGCCAGCAGCTTGGGTGCGGCAAAAGAGACCCAGTACTTC. The chain joins TRBV5-1 to TRBJ2-5; D gene ambiguous. CDR1 SGHRS and CDR2 YFSETQ come from the germline V gene. CDR3 length: 14 amino acids. The germline V and J ends were trimmed by 0 bases and 3 bases, with 9 bases remaining between them.